Listed here are 11 T cell receptor beta chains from one sample, sequenced in a study of blood T cell repertoires in COVID-19. Libraries were prepared by immunoSEQ multiplex PCR; TCRdb keeps only in-frame clonotypes and omits some of them. The table shows around 280,000 clones, with approximately 86% occurring only once. Sequencing used peripheral blood. The receptor source for this set is a woman aged 25 to 39 who had recovered from COVID-19.

V gene TRBV7-9 combines with J gene TRBJ1-5; D unresolved. Germline CDR1 is SEHNR and CDR2 is FQNEAQ (reference sequence). Trimming cost V 5 bases and J 3 bases, with 8 bases left between them. The CDR3 has 13 residues. In DNA form, the CDR3 reads TGTGCCAGCAGCCCGGACTCCAATCAGCCCCAGCATTTT. Translated, it gives CASSPDSNQPQHF.

The rearrangement uses TRBV6-2 or TRBV6-3 and TRBJ2-7; a weak D match, TRBD1 (5 bases). The CDR3 is 14 residues long. Trimming stripped 4 bases from V and 6 bases from J, with 16 bases between. Germline V gene sequence: CDR1 MNHEY, CDR2 SVGEGT. The CDR3 loop is CASSFTGSRFEQYF. CDR3 nucleotides: TGTGCCAGCAGTTTTACAGGTTCCCGCTTCGAGCAGTACTTC.

This chain connects TRBV7-3 to TRBJ2-2, with 10 bases matching TRBD2. CDR1 SGHTA and CDR2 FQGTGA come from the germline V gene. V gave up 4 bases and J gave up 3 bases; unmatched junction bases: 14. This CDR3 has 19 amino acids. This chain's CDR3 is CASSYGDRLAGADTGELFF. The CDR3 DNA reads as TGTGCCAGCAGCTACGGGGATAGGCTAGCGGGAGCGGACACCGGGGAGCTGTTTTTT. The full variable domain, in which reference TRBV7-3 and TRBJ2-2 provide the parts outside the CDR3, is GAGVSQTPSNKVTEKGKYVELRCDPISGHTALYWYRQSLGQGPEFLIYFQGTGAADDSGLPNDRFFAVRPEGSVSTLKIQRTERGDSAVYLCASSYGDRLAGADTGELFFGEGSRLTVL.

This chain uses TRBV5-4 with TRBJ2-7, with 12 bases matching TRBD2. CDR1 is SGHNT, CDR2 YYREEE, per germline (reference sequence). The CDR3 is 18 amino acids. V shed 1 base, J shed 0 bases, and the junction held 8 bases outside the gene matches. This CDR3 is CASSLKVGLAGFSYEQYF. The CDR3 DNA sequence: TGTGCCAGCAGCTTGAAAGTAGGACTAGCGGGATTCTCCTACGAGCAGTACTTC.

The J gene is TRBJ1-2, the V gene TRBV27, with D unclear. This CDR3 is built from 14 residues. Germline V gene sequence: CDR1 MNHEY, CDR2 SMNVEV (reference sequence). The ends were cut back, 6 bases at V and 2 bases at J, with 13 bases in the middle. The CDR3 is CASRPVSVNYGYTF. CDR3 in DNA: TGTGCCAGCAGGCCCGTTTCGGTGAACTATGGCTACACCTTC.

The rearrangement uses TRBV29-1 and TRBJ1-1; TRBD1 is a possible D gene (6 bases). This CDR3 contains 13 residues. CDR1 is SQVTM, CDR2 ANQGSEA, per germline. The V and J ends lost 5 bases and 4 bases respectively, with 14 bases between them. CDR3 sequence reads: CSVLDRDITEAFF. The CDR3 DNA sequence: TGCAGCGTTTTGGACAGAGATATCACTGAAGCTTTCTTT.

Here the CDR3 reads CASSRGGDEQYF. The CDR3 DNA reads as TGTGCCAGCAGCCGGGGGGGGGACGAGCAGTACTTC. The V gene is TRBV12-3 or TRBV12-4, the J gene TRBJ2-7, with 8 positions matching TRBD2. The CDR3 totals 12 residues. Trimming removed 6 bases from V and 5 bases from J; junction bases left unmatched: 3.

This chain connects TRBV5-1 to TRBJ2-7; possibly TRBD1 for D (5 bases). From germline, CDR1 is SGHRS and CDR2 YFSETQ. The V gene lost 0 bases and the J gene lost 9 bases, with 16 bases spanning the gap. This CDR3 is 14 amino acids long. CDR3 nucleotide sequence: TGCGCCAGCAGCTTGGCCCAGGGTGGTGGCCGGCAGTACTTC. It translates to CASSLAQGGGRQYF.

This chain links TRBV28 with TRBJ2-1, with TRBD2 matching 9 bases. The germline CDR1 and CDR2 sequences are MDHEN and SYDVKM. V gave up 2 bases and J gave up 8 bases; unmatched junction bases: 13. The CDR3 loop spans 17 amino acids. The CDR3 reads CASSLDHRLAGLYEQFF. DNA for the CDR3: TGTGCCAGCAGTTTAGATCATAGGCTAGCGGGATTGTATGAGCAGTTCTTC.

The chain couples TRBV3-1 (or the pseudogene TRBV3-2) to TRBJ1-3; TRBD1 is a possible D gene (6 bases). The CDR3 has 15 residues. CDR1 LGHDT and CDR2 YNNKEL come from the germline V gene (reference sequence). V shed 4 bases and J shed 0 bases, with 10 bases lying between them. The CDR3 DNA reads as TGTGCCAGCAGCCCAGGACAGCTCTCTGGAAACACCATATATTTT. It is translated as CASSPGQLSGNTIYF.

The chain joins TRBV3-1 (or the pseudogene TRBV3-2) to TRBJ2-4, with D perhaps matching TRBD1 (6 bases). Germline lookup yields CDR1 LGHDT and CDR2 YNNKEL (reference sequence). With 1 base removed from V and 2 bases from J, the gap between germline ends came to 6 bases. This CDR3 has 14 amino acids. The CDR3 nucleotides read TGTGCCAGCAGCCAAGGGGACACCAAAAACATTCAGTACTTC. The encoded protein is CASSQGDTKNIQYF.